Below, 32 T cell receptor beta chains from the same sample are listed, as sequenced in a study of blood T cell repertoires in COVID-19. Assay used: immunoSEQ multiplex PCR; TCRdb lists only in-frame clones, some missing. The data contain approximately 120,000 clones, nearly 85% of them seen just once; the ten biggest clones take up approximately 7%. Sequencing was carried out using peripheral blood. All receptors derive from a woman in her 50s with acute or convalescent COVID-19.

This sequence joins TRBV18 and TRBJ1-4; the match to TRBD1 covers 8 bases. The V gene end was trimmed by 0 bases and the J gene end by 9 bases; junction bases not matched to a gene: 6. The CDR3 covers 15 residues. The germline gives CDR1 KGHSH, CDR2 LQKENI. CDR3: CASSPPQGASKKLFF. The DNA for the CDR3 is TGTGCCAGCTCACCACCGCAGGGGGCGTCAAAAAAACTGTTTTTT.

This clone was counted only a few times. V and J are TRBV6-5 and TRBJ1-1; 9 bases agree with TRBD1. V was pared by 8 bases and J by 1 base, with 5 bases of the junction left unmatched. This CDR3 has 14 residues. From germline, CDR1 is MNHEY and CDR2 SVGAGI. CDR3 in amino acids: CASSGQGPNTEAFF. For the CDR3, the DNA is TGTGCCAGCTCGGGACAGGGCCCGAACACTGAAGCTTTCTTT.

V and J are TRBV12-3 or TRBV12-4 and TRBJ2-7; possibly TRBD1 for D (6 bases). The CDR3 is 13 amino acids. With 6 bases removed from V and 4 bases from J, the gap between germline ends came to 13 bases. CDR3 DNA sequence: TGTGCCAGCAGCCAGCAAACAGGGTACGAGCAGTACTTC. Its protein product is CASSQQTGYEQYF.

The chain couples TRBV19 to TRBJ1-2, with D perhaps TRBD1 (5 bases). This CDR3 contains 14 residues. CDR1 is LNHDA and CDR2 is SQIVND in the germline V gene (reference sequence). Trimming pared 4 bases from V and 3 bases from J, leaving 12 bases between. As DNA, the CDR3 is TGTGCCAGTAGTAGCGACAGCCCTTACTATGGCTACACCTTC. This gives the protein CASSSDSPYYGYTF.

The chain recombines TRBV6-6 with TRBJ2-4, with D maybe TRBD2 (6 bases). The V end was cut by 3 bases, the J end by 2 bases, with 8 bases between. The germline V gene encodes CDR1 MNHNY and CDR2 SVGAGI (reference sequence). This CDR3 is 14 amino acids long. Written as DNA, the CDR3 is TGTGCCAGCAGTTATGGAGGGACCAAAAACATTCAGTACTTC. Protein product: CASSYGGTKNIQYF.

The chain uses TRBV6-5 and TRBJ1-3, with D tentatively TRBD1 (6 bases). Trimming took 3 bases from V and 2 from J, leaving 14 bases between them. The CDR3 has 16 amino acids. In germline, CDR1 is MNHEY, CDR2 SVGAGI. DNA for the CDR3: TGTGCCAGCAGTTATTCGACAGGAACCACTGGAAACACCATATATTTT. It encodes CASSYSTGTTGNTIYF.

This clone was seen a single time. V and J are TRBV3-1 (or the pseudogene TRBV3-2) and TRBJ2-2, with D maybe TRBD2 (5 bases). The CDR3 is 13 residues long. Per the germline V gene, CDR1 is LGHDT and CDR2 is YNNKEL (reference sequence). V was pared by 4 bases and J by 6 bases, with 9 bases between. As DNA, the CDR3 is TGTGCCAGCAGCCTAACTAGTTCCGGGGAGCTGTTTTTT. Translation: CASSLTSSGELFF.

CDR3 protein: CASSDPGQGATGNTIYF. The CDR3 DNA follows: TGTGCCAGCAGTGACCCCGGACAGGGGGCTACTGGAAACACCATATATTTT. This chain links TRBV6-4 with TRBJ1-3; 11 bases fit TRBD1. V lost 2 bases to trimming and J lost 2 bases; unmatched junction nucleotides: 5. CDR1 MRHNA and CDR2 SNTAGT come from the germline V gene. The CDR3 extends over 17 amino acids.

V is TRBV10-1 and J is TRBJ2-3; D is perhaps TRBD2 (6 bases). Germline CDR1 and CDR2: WNHNN and SYGVQD (reference sequence). Trimming cost V 0 bases and J 3 bases, with 10 bases left between them. CDR3 length: 15 residues. DNA for the CDR3: TGCGCCAGCAGTGAGTCTCGCGGAGGGACAGATACGCAGTATTTT. This codes for CASSESRGGTDTQYF.

V gene TRBV2 combines with J gene TRBJ1-6; 7 bases map to TRBD1. CDR1 SNHLY and CDR2 FYNNEI come from the germline V gene. This CDR3 comprises 13 residues. J was trimmed by 11 bases and V by 6 bases; bases with no gene match: 7. The chain's CDR3 is CASRTEGAAPLHF. The DNA for the CDR3 is TGTGCCAGCAGAACGGAGGGGGCGGCACCCCTCCACTTT.

About this clone itself: This specimen includes other DNA sequences encoding the same CDR3. The rearrangement uses TRBV5-1 and TRBJ2-3; D may be TRBD1 (6 bases). The ends were cut back, 3 bases at V and 0 bases at J, with 11 bases in the middle. CDR1 is SGHRS, CDR2 YFSETQ, per germline. The CDR3 covers 15 residues. The CDR3 region has the DNA TGCGCCAGCAGCTCAGGGACATCTAGCACAGATACGCAGTATTTT. Translating it yields CASSSGTSSTDTQYF.

The chain joins TRBV7-3 to TRBJ1-1; TRBD1 agrees at 7 bases. The V and J ends lost 4 bases and 3 bases, in that order; junction bases with no gene match: 14. The length of the CDR3 is 17 residues. Germline-derived CDR1 and CDR2 are SGHTA and FQGTGA. CDR3: CASSSGLRGPADTEAFF. The CDR3 region has the DNA TGTGCCAGCAGCTCAGGGTTGAGGGGGCCCGCCGACACTGAAGCTTTCTTT.

The table lists this clone with a few counts. This rearrangement joins TRBV5-5 to TRBJ1-2, with D perhaps matching TRBD1 (5 bases). This CDR3 comprises 15 residues. CDR1 is SGHKS, CDR2 YYEKEE, per germline (reference sequence). Trimming shortened V by 3 bases and J by 8 bases, and 20 bases separated the two germline ends. CDR3 protein: CASSSRGTRGEGYTF. The CDR3 bases are TGTGCCAGCAGCTCCCGTGGGACTCGGGGGGAAGGCTACACCTTC.

The chain combines TRBV6-5 with TRBJ1-2; tentative D call: TRBD1 (6 bases). Germline V gene sequence: CDR1 MNHEY, CDR2 SVGAGI. This CDR3 has 13 amino acids. V shed 5 bases and J shed 2 bases, with 9 bases lying between them. The CDR3 nucleotides are TGTGCCAGCAGTCGGGACACAAACTATGGCTACACCTTC. This sequence encodes CASSRDTNYGYTF.

In this sample, this clone turned up a few times. The chain has TRBV19 and TRBJ2-2; weak D call: TRBD2 (5 bases). The CDR3 contains 14 residues. Per germline, CDR1 LNHDA and CDR2 SQIVND (reference sequence). Trimming shortened V by 6 bases and J by 0 bases, and 8 bases separated the two germline ends. The CDR3: CASRLGTNTGELFF. The CDR3 DNA is TGTGCCAGTAGACTCGGGACGAACACCGGGGAGCTGTTTTTT.

This clone was seen only once. V and J are TRBV7-3 and TRBJ2-1; 14 bases are shared with TRBD2. J lost 8 bases, V lost 5 bases, and 5 bases had no gene match. The CDR3 runs to 15 residues. The germline V gene has CDR1 SGHTA and CDR2 FQGTGA. CDR3 loop: CASSPTSGGAYEQFF. DNA of the CDR3: TGTGCCAGCAGCCCGACTAGCGGGGGGGCTTATGAGCAGTTCTTC.

In this sample, this clone turned up once. The chain combines TRBV9 with TRBJ2-3; 7 bases align to TRBD2. J gave up 6 bases and V 4 bases, and 8 bases lay outside the gene matches. Germline lookup yields CDR1 SGDLS and CDR2 YYNGEE. This CDR3 spans 14 amino acids. The CDR3 here is CASSPRSGVDTQYF. The CDR3 nucleotides read TGTGCCAGCAGCCCCCGCAGCGGGGTGGATACGCAGTATTTT.

The chain links TRBV5-1 to TRBJ2-3, with a weak D call TRBD1 (7 bases). The germline V and J ends were trimmed by 3 bases and 0 bases, with 11 bases remaining between them. This CDR3 is 15 amino acids long. Germline CDR1 reads SGHRS; CDR2 reads YFSETQ. The chain's CDR3 is CASSSGGMSTDTQYF. In DNA form, the CDR3 reads TGCGCCAGCAGCTCAGGGGGGATGAGCACAGATACGCAGTATTTT.

In its sample, this clone was seen once. CDR3 residues: CASSVRTFLGGNTIYF. The CDR3 nucleotides read TGTGCCAGCAGTGTCCGGACATTTTTGGGTGGAAACACCATATATTTT. The chain links TRBV6-4 to TRBJ1-3, with D tentatively TRBD1 (5 bases). This CDR3 comprises 16 residues. The V and J ends lost 4 bases and 3 bases respectively, with 16 bases between them. CDR1 and CDR2 (germline): MRHNA, SNTAGT.

The V call is TRBV7-8, the J call TRBJ1-3; maybe TRBD1 (6 bases). Deletions cut 5 bases from V and 0 bases from J, with 17 bases between. Germline V gene data show CDR1 as SGHVS and CDR2 as FQNEAQ. This CDR3 contains 17 residues. The CDR3 loop is CASSARGGRTSGNTIYF. As DNA, the CDR3 is TGTGCCAGCAGCGCCCGAGGGGGACGGACCTCTGGAAACACCATATATTTT.

J is TRBJ2-5 and V is TRBV2; maybe TRBD1 (5 bases). V was pared by 8 bases and J by 7 bases, with 17 bases between. CDR3 length: 13 residues. Per germline, CDR1 SNHLY and CDR2 FYNNEI. The CDR3 loop reads CASDIGADGTQYF. The CDR3 nucleotides read TGTGCCAGCGATATAGGGGCCGACGGGACCCAGTACTTC. The full variable domain, rest sourced from reference TRBV2 and TRBJ2-5, is EPEVTQTPSHQVTQMGQEVILRCVPISNHLYFYWYRQILGQKVEFLVSFYNNEISEKSEIFDDQFSVERPDGSNFTLKIRSTKLEDSAMYFCASDIGADGTQYFGPGTRLLVL.

The chain uses TRBV10-3 and TRBJ1-2, with D maybe TRBD1 (6 bases). The CDR3 runs 14 residues. Germline lookup yields CDR1 ENHRY and CDR2 SYGVKD. The germline V and J ends were trimmed by 5 bases and 6 bases, with 16 bases remaining between them. CDR3 protein: CAISLQGEVNGYTF. The CDR3 DNA follows: TGTGCCATCAGTCTACAGGGAGAGGTCAATGGCTACACCTTC.

V and J are TRBV5-5 and TRBJ1-4, with D perhaps matching TRBD1 (5 bases). The germline V and J ends were trimmed by 4 bases and 5 bases, with 15 bases remaining between them. The CDR3 loop spans 15 amino acids. Germline CDR1 SGHKS, CDR2 YYEKEE (reference sequence). CDR3 nucleotide sequence: TGTGCCAGCAGCCAAAGGGGCGGAACGAATGAAAAACTGTTTTTT. It translates to CASSQRGGTNEKLFF.

This chain uses TRBV10-3 with TRBJ1-1; 11 positions match TRBD1. The ends lost 5 bases at V and 5 bases at J; junction bases unmatched: 7. CDR3 length equals 15 residues. Germline values: CDR1 ENHRY, CDR2 SYGVKD. The CDR3 region is CAISWTGGGTTEAFF. The CDR3 nucleotides read TGTGCCATCAGTTGGACAGGGGGCGGTACTACTGAAGCTTTCTTT.

The chain is built from TRBV7-9 and TRBJ1-4; D is unclear. Trimming removed 5 bases at V and 8 bases at J, with 15 bases between. CDR1 is SEHNR and CDR2 is FQNEAQ in the germline V gene (reference sequence). The CDR3 has 14 amino acids. The CDR3 protein is CASSAGLGGEKLFF. The CDR3 region has the DNA TGTGCCAGCAGCGCGGGCCTCGGAGGGGAAAAACTGTTTTTT. The variable domain in full, completed from reference TRBV7-9 and TRBJ1-4, reads DTGVSQNPRHKITKRGQNVTFRCDPISEHNRLYWYRQTLGQGPEFLTYFQNEAQLEKSRLLSDRFSAERPKGSFSTLEIQRTEQGDSAMYLCASSAGLGGEKLFFGSGTQLSVL.

The chain carries TRBV30 and TRBJ1-2; maybe TRBD1 (5 bases). In germline, CDR1 is GTSNPN, CDR2 SVGIG (reference sequence). V dropped 3 bases and J dropped 4 bases, with 9 bases sitting between them. CDR3 length: 12 residues. The DNA for the CDR3 is TGTGCCTGGAGCGGGGGATTCTATGGCTACACCTTC. Protein product: CAWSGGFYGYTF.

This chain joins TRBV9 and TRBJ1-3; TRBD1 agrees at 8 bases. Trimming removed 0 bases from V and 9 bases from J; junction bases left unmatched: 17. Germline V gene data show CDR1 as SGDLS and CDR2 as YYNGEE. The CDR3 runs to 18 residues. CDR3: CASSVDVDRVPSYSTIYF. The CDR3 coding sequence is TGTGCCAGCAGCGTAGATGTGGACAGGGTACCATCTTATAGCACCATATATTTT.

This sequence joins TRBV6-5 and TRBJ1-1, with 8 bases lining up with TRBD1. The V gene's germline CDR1 is MNHEY and CDR2 SVGAGI. Germline trimming cut 6 bases from V and 1 base from J; bases unmatched to any gene: 4. This CDR3 has 14 amino acids. This chain's CDR3 is CASRTGTGNTEAFF. The CDR3 nucleotides read TGTGCCAGCAGGACCGGGACAGGGAACACTGAAGCTTTCTTT.

This chain uses TRBV27 with TRBJ1-4; tentative D call: TRBD1 (5 bases). Trimming left V 2 bases short and J 6 bases short, with 13 bases between. CDR1 is MNHEY, CDR2 SMNVEV, per germline (reference sequence). CDR3 size: 15 residues. The CDR3, as DNA: TGTGCCAGCAGTTTACGGCTCTGGGGGGATGAAAAACTGTTTTTT. Protein product: CASSLRLWGDEKLFF.

The chain uses TRBV3-1 (or the pseudogene TRBV3-2) and TRBJ2-3, with a tentative D call TRBD1 (7 bases). The CDR3 is made up of 15 amino acids. Germline V gene data show CDR1 as LGHDT and CDR2 as YNNKEL (reference sequence). Trimming stripped 4 bases from V and 6 bases from J, with 17 bases between. CDR3 in amino acids: CASSLRQGLTDTQYF. The CDR3 region has the DNA TGTGCCAGCAGCCTTAGACAGGGACTCACCGATACGCAGTATTTT.

This clone has a handful of counts. This chain links TRBV28 with TRBJ1-2; TRBD1 aligns across 7 bases. There are 13 residues in the CDR3. Trimming cost V 2 bases and J 10 bases; bases outside gene matches: 7. Per germline, CDR1 MDHEN and CDR2 SYDVKM. The CDR3 sequence: CASSLEDRFYYTF. For the CDR3, the DNA is TGTGCCAGCAGTTTAGAGGACAGGTTCTACTACACCTTC.

The chain uses TRBV2 and TRBJ2-2; 10 positions match TRBD2. Per the germline V gene, CDR1 is SNHLY and CDR2 is FYNNEI. The V gene end was trimmed by 8 bases and the J gene end by 1 base; junction bases not matched to a gene: 4. This CDR3 has 15 residues. The CDR3 loop is CASQRLAGNTGELFF. As DNA, the CDR3 is TGTGCCAGCCAACGACTAGCGGGGAACACCGGGGAGCTGTTTTTT.